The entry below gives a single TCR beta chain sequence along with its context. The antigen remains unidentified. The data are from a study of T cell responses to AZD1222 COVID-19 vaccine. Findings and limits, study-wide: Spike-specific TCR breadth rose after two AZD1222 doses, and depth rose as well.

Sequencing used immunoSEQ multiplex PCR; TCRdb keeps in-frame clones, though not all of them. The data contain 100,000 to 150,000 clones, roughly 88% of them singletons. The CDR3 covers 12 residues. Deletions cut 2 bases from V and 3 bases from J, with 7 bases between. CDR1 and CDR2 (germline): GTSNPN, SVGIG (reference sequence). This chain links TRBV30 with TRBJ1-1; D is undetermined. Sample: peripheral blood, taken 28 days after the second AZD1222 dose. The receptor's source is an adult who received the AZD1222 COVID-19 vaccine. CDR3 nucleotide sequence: TGTGCCTGGAGTAGAAAGTACACTGAAGCTTTCTTT. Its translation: CAWSRKYTEAFF.